The clone carrying this TCR beta chain occurred many times. Its antigen is as yet unknown. These data come from a study of CD8 T cells in ankylosing spondylitis. Findings and limits, study-wide: The study identified a TCR beta motif of eight highly homologous variants that appeared characteristic of ankylosing spondylitis blood. Researchers reportedly found disease-linked clones significantly enriched in matched ankylosing spondylitis synovial fluid. Previous work reported some of these motif variants in the synovial fluid and blood of reactive arthritis.

It was by quantitative 5'-RACE with molecular barcodes that TCR beta libraries were made. TCRdb redid the calling of the 5' RACE reads with MiXCR, one entry per CDR3 protein. The data hold some 250,000 distinct CDR3 sequences, with roughly a tenth observed a single time. V was shortened by 0 bases and J by 3 bases, with 7 bases between the two germline ends. CDR1 and CDR2 (germline): SGHRS, YFSETQ. The CDR3 sequence is 13 residues long. The receptor's source is a male donor with ankylosing spondylitis or in good health (not recorded which). What was sequenced was blood, either unsorted or a sorted T cell fraction (not recorded which). The chain employs TRBV5-1 and TRBJ2-7; maybe TRBD2 (5 bases). The CDR3 protein is CASSLDGNYEQYF. The CDR3 DNA reads TGCGCCAGCAGCTTGGACGGGAACTACGAGCAGTACTTC.